This record covers a single T cell receptor (beta chain). What it binds is not known. The CDR3 extends over 13 amino acids. V was shortened by 2 bases and J by 6 bases, with 9 bases between the two germline ends. Germline CDR1 reads LGHNA; CDR2 reads YSLEER. Assay: immunoSEQ multiplex PCR; the TCRdb copy retains only in-frame clones and omits some. This sample has almost 30,000 clones; approximately 89% occur once, and the top ten carry roughly 3%. The sample comes from a study of PD-L1 blockade in urothelial cancer. On the study more broadly: Of 28 to 35 patients, just under 26 were males with bladder-origin urothelial cancer. Blood analysis occurred 3 weeks (second dose) and 6 weeks after treatment start.

Study-wide results and caveats: Better progression-free and overall survival followed lower pretreatment blood clonality.

The sequencing here drew on PBMCs, taken around atezolizumab (anti-PD-L1) treatment. The chain links TRBV4-3 to TRBJ2-3; TRBD1 might be the D (5 bases). The TCR comes from a man between 45 and 60 years old with urothelial cancer. The chain's CDR3 is CASSQQGFDTQYF. CDR3 nucleotides: TGCGCCAGCAGCCAACAGGGTTTTGATACGCAGTATTTT.